This TCR beta chain comes out of a study of memory CD4+ T cells and cytomegalovirus serostatus. V lost 0 bases to trimming and J lost 4 bases, with 5 bases between them. Per the germline V gene, CDR1 is SGHTA and CDR2 is FQGTGA. CDR3 length: 13 residues. Single viable CD3+CD4+CD8-CD45RO+ cells were sorted as the memory CD4+ T cells. In the original workflow: Out-of-frame sequences were removed, leaving a few million distinct TCRbeta sequences. The assay was immunoSEQ multiplex PCR, and TCRdb's table has in-frame clones only and misses some. Clonal size and the V and J genes are those of that table, whereas D and trimming came from the DNA. The sample shows 30,000 to 40,000 clones, around 76% of them seen only once.

Sequenced input: memory CD4+ T cells from blood. The TCR sequence derives from an adult in good health and CMV-seronegative. Some clones in this sample may be carry-over from other donors' samples. The chain has TRBV7-3 and TRBJ2-3; D gene uncertain. CDR3 protein: CASSLTGPDTQYF. The CDR3 DNA follows: TGTGCCAGCAGCTTAACGGGTCCAGATACGCAGTATTTT.